This T cell receptor (beta chain) was captured by sequencing in a study of graft-versus-host responses after intestinal transplantation (dated by TCRdb to about 2021). With regard to the full study: Multivisceral, liver-intestinal, or isolated intestinal transplants were received by the recipients. Anti-thymocyte globulin induction was given to all recipients, followed by maintenance tacrolimus and steroids for approximately three years. Bulk TCR-beta CDR3 sequencing was used to track graft-versus-host and host-versus-graft alloreactive T cell clones in the graft, circulation and bone marrow after intestinal transplantation. To identify alloreactive clones, pre-transplant mixed lymphocyte reaction products were sequenced and then compared with unstimulated pre-transplant donor and recipient T cells. The cohort enrolled 20 to 30 intestinal transplant recipients including one retransplant, and a few patients lacking pretransplant specimens were excluded. A peak of at least 4% donor T cells among recipient peripheral blood mononuclear cells was the definition used for donor T cell macrochimerism. Instead of going to the commercial service, samples from a few later patients were sequenced in-house on an Illumina MiSeq and processed with MiXCR. Summary of the overall study and its limitations: The conclusions were limited by the relatively low number and heterogeneity of the intestinal transplant patients. GvH clones were detected in recipient bone marrow, and some of these GvH clones were observed earlier in ileal mucosa or blood, consistent with an intestinal mucosal origin. Early after transplant, peak levels of circulating GvH clones were associated with declines in HvG clones. In the allografts of patients with donor T cell macrochimerism, GvH to HvG T cell clonal ratios were high.

The protocol used for the library was the immunoSEQ multiplex PCR assay. High-throughput TCR-beta CDR3 sequencing of genomic DNA from most patients was performed by Adaptive Biotechnologies. Turning to the authors' computational methods: Adaptive's ImmunoSEQ software supplied the TCR sequencing data for 18 patients, while MiXCR and VDJtools were used to process three other patients. Because the origin of CDR3 nucleotide sequences shared between donor and recipient could not be assigned, those sequences were removed. At least 2-fold expansion over unstimulated cells and a minimum CFSE-low frequency of 0.002% (template counts) or 0.001% (read counts) were required for clones to be classified as alloreactive. Clones detected in sequenced pre-transplant spleen, lymph node, or MLR CFSE-low populations of the donor or recipient were defined as mappable. Cumulative frequency of alloreactive clones was calculated as a percentage of all sequences weighted by copy number. Not all clones reach the TCRdb copy of this immuneACCESS table, which keeps in-frame sequences only. Checked studies attribute under half of the gap to unresolved V genes and leave the rest unexplained. V, J and clone size were drawn from that table, and D and trimming were deduced from the DNA. This sample holds some 8,300 clones; 85% to 95% were observed only once. Nearly 1.5% of the sample is held by the ten biggest clonotypes.

Notes on this clone: Which antigen it targets is not known. Base qualities are not recorded, but no much larger clone differs from it by a single base.

The germline V gene yields SNHLY for CDR1 and FYNNEI for CDR2. V is cut by 8 bases and J by 3 bases, and the space between the germline ends is 13 bases. The CDR3 has 13 amino acids, counting the end cysteine and phenylalanine. Only the CDR3 DNA is retained, 39 bases long and in frame from the first base. Blood samples were collected up to 4 times in the first month after transplant and then at least monthly when available. This specimen consisted of PBMCs, obtained around 31 days after intestinal transplant. The chain employs TRBV2 and TRBJ1-1; tentative D gene TRBD1, with 5 bases matching. This sequence originates from a human patient who received an intestinal transplant, so some T cells may come from the graft donor. Read as DNA, the sequence is TGTGCCAGCTCACTTTGGGGGGACACTGAAGCTTTCTTT. It translates as CASSLWGDTEAFF.